This record concerns one T cell receptor beta chain sequence. No antigen is known for it. The data stem from a study of shared clonotypes between healthy human individuals. Regarding the study as a whole: Researchers found naive subsets generally carried larger estimated richness than memory subsets. Generation of non-shared clonotypes was less probable than generation of clonotypes shared by all four donors.

Germline-derived CDR1 and CDR2 are MNHNS and SASEGT. Germline trimming cut 7 bases from V and 3 bases from J; bases unmatched to any gene: 8. The CDR3 loop spans 15 amino acids. Each subset's genomic DNA was split evenly across several immunoSEQ plates. Each replicate PCR on the sorted subsets used 150 to 200 ng DNA (around 30,000 T cell genomes). Sequenced by immunoSEQ multiplex PCR; TCRdb stores in-frame clones only, minus some. Of 2 million to 2.5 million clones in the sample, roughly 93% were seen once. Input material: naive CD4+ T cells from PBMCs. The subset denotes: CD45RA+ positively selected. This chain links TRBV6-1 with TRBJ1-2, with 10 nucleotides matching TRBD1. The clonotype comes from a man younger than 35 in good health. Some clones in this sample may be carry-over from other donors' samples. CDR3 in DNA: TGTGCCAGCACCTCTACCGGGACAGGGGACTATGGCTACACCTTC. Its translation is CASTSTGTGDYGYTF.